A selection of T cell receptor beta chains follows, all from one sample in a study of blood T cells in healthy people across ages. Via MiXCR, TCRdb re-called the 5' RACE reads, giving one row per CDR3 protein. The sample has 550,000 to 700,000 distinct CDR3 sequences; 25% to 30% are singletons. What was sequenced was blood. The receptor set was obtained from a woman aged 65 to 85 in good health. CDR3s include the opening cysteine and the closing phenylalanine or tryptophan. The D gene is left open where the match is weak. Some rows have no size entry. The others give once, few or many, or a class for an expanded clone.

few,TRBD1,TRBV5-1,16,TRBJ1-4,TGCGCCAGCAGCCCGGGACAGGGGGTCGCTAATGAAAAACTGTTTTTT,CASSPGQGVANEKLFF
NA,NA,TRBV30,13,TRBJ1-1,TGTGCCTGGAGTGTAGGGTTGAACACTGAAGCTTTCTTT,CAWSVGLNTEAFF
NA,NA,TRBV12-5,14,TRBJ1-1,TGTGCTAGTGGTTTAGCTCAGGGGCGGACTGAAGCTTTCTTT,CASGLAQGRTEAFF
few,TRBD1,TRBV6-2/TRBV6-3,15,TRBJ1-5,TGTGCCAGCAGTTACACGGACAGGTACAATCAGCCCCAGCATTTT,CASSYTDRYNQPQHF
NA,NA,TRBV5-1,14,TRBJ1-1,TGCGCCAGCAACTTGGATGGGATGAACACTGAAGCTTTCTTT,CASNLDGMNTEAFF
few,NA,TRBV6-6,13,TRBJ2-1,TGTGCCAGCAGTCGGACAGAGAACAATGAGCAGTTCTTC,CASSRTENNEQFF
NA,NA,TRBV3-1,11,TRBJ2-1,TGTGCCAGCAGCCAAGGGCGTGAGCAGTTCTTC,CASSQGREQFF
few,NA,TRBV12-3/TRBV12-4,15,TRBJ2-7,TGTGCCAGCAGTTTAAGTCCAGGGGCGGGCTACGAGCAGTACTTC,CASSLSPGAGYEQYF
NA,NA,TRBV9,14,TRBJ2-5,TGTGCCAGCAGCCTACTCTGGGCCCAAGAGACCCAGTACTTC,CASSLLWAQETQYF
few,NA,TRBV18,15,TRBJ1-2,TGTGCCAGCTCACCTAGAACTGGAGGAAACTATGGCTACACCTTC,CASSPRTGGNYGYTF
NA,NA,TRBV12-3/TRBV12-4,13,TRBJ1-2,TGTGCCAGCAGTTTACGAGGGATCTATGGCTACACCTTC,CASSLRGIYGYTF
NA,TRBD2,TRBV9,18,TRBJ2-2,TGTGCCAGCAGCACCCGACCCCTGCGCGGGGGAAACACCGGGGAGCTGTTTTTT,CASSTRPLRGGNTGELFF
NA,NA,TRBV3-1,12,TRBJ2-5,TGTGCCAGCAGCAACTCCGCGACTCTGGAGTACTTC,CASSNSATLEYF
NA,TRBD2,TRBV24-1,17,TRBJ2-1,TGTGCCACCAGTGATTCTCGAGGACTAGCGGTATACAATGAGCAGTTCTTC,CATSDSRGLAVYNEQFF
NA,TRBD1,TRBV12-5,14,TRBJ1-5,TGTGCTAGTGGCCCTGACAGGGACAATCAGCCCCAGCATTTT,CASGPDRDNQPQHF
NA,NA,TRBV6-5,13,TRBJ1-1,TGTGCCAGCAGTCGGTCCCTTGGAACTGAAGCTTTCTTT,CASSRSLGTEAFF
NA,TRBD1,TRBV30,15,TRBJ2-2,TGTGCCTACCGCTCGGGACAGGGGGACACCGGGGAGCTGTTTTTT,CAYRSGQGDTGELFF
few,NA,TRBV4-3,15,TRBJ2-7,TGCGCCAGCAGCCAAGATAGAAGGACTGACGGCGGGCAGTACTTC,CASSQDRRTDGGQYF
NA,NA,TRBV5-1,14,TRBJ1-1,TGCGCCAGCAGCCCGGAGACGGTGAACACTGAAGCTTTCTTT,CASSPETVNTEAFF
many,NA,TRBV4-3,13,TRBJ2-5,TGCGCCAGCAGCCAAGCTTTCTATGGGACCCAGTACTTC,CASSQAFYGTQYF
NA,NA,TRBV5-6,16,TRBJ2-6,TGTGCCAGCATCCTGCTTGGTAGCTCTGGGGCCAACGTCCTGACTTTC,CASILLGSSGANVLTF
few,TRBD2,TRBV4-2,17,TRBJ2-7,TGTGCCAGCAGCCAAGACTTCAGCGGGGGGGCCTCCTACGAGCAGTACTTC,CASSQDFSGGASYEQYF
many,NA,TRBV3-1,11,TRBJ2-3,TGTGCCAGCAGCCAGCGAGATACGCAGTATTTT,CASSQRDTQYF
few,NA,TRBV6-6,13,TRBJ2-7,TGTGCCAGCAGCAACCCCCTAGGGGGGGAGCAGTACTTC,CASSNPLGGEQYF